A selection of T cell receptor beta chains follows, all from one sample in a study of circulating and synovial CD4+ cells in juvenile arthritis. TCRdb keeps only in-frame clones here, not all; method: immunoSEQ multiplex PCR. The sample carries about 3,200 clones, more than 65% recorded once. What was sequenced was CD4+ T cells from synovial fluid. Receptors originate from a human donor with juvenile idiopathic arthritis. CDR3s include the opening cysteine and the closing phenylalanine or tryptophan. D genes are given only for firm matches. Rows may omit the clone size; those that give it use once, few, many or a size class.

J gene: TRBJ1-5
clone size: .
V gene: TRBV28
D gene: TRBD1
CDR3 protein: CAGRTGAGNQPQHF
CDR3 DNA: TGTGCCGGCCGGACAGGGGCGGGAAATCAGCCCCAGCATTTT

J gene: TRBJ2-5
clone size: .
V gene: TRBV5-6
D gene: .
CDR3 protein: CASSLRGKETQYF
CDR3 DNA: TGTGCCAGCAGCTTACGGGGAAAAGAGACCCAGTACTTC

J gene: TRBJ1-1
clone size: few
V gene: TRBV28
D gene: TRBD1
CDR3 protein: CASKIQGAEAFF
CDR3 DNA: TGTGCCAGCAAGATACAGGGGGCTGAAGCTTTCTTT

J gene: TRBJ2-1
clone size: .
V gene: TRBV7-2
D gene: .
CDR3 protein: CASSLGGLYNEQFF
CDR3 DNA: TGTGCCAGCAGCTTGGGGGGACTCTACAATGAGCAGTTCTTC

J gene: TRBJ1-2
clone size: .
V gene: TRBV4-1
D gene: .
CDR3 protein: CASSQDLSNYGYTF
CDR3 DNA: TGCGCCAGCAGCCAAGATTTGAGTAACTATGGCTACACCTTC

J gene: TRBJ2-7
clone size: .
V gene: TRBV7-2
D gene: TRBD1
CDR3 protein: CASSLGGQGPYEQYF
CDR3 DNA: TGTGCCAGCAGCTTAGGGGGACAGGGCCCCTACGAGCAGTACTTC

J gene: TRBJ1-1
clone size: .
V gene: TRBV27
D gene: .
CDR3 protein: CASSSPRGGQRTEAFF
CDR3 DNA: TGTGCCAGCAGTTCCCCGAGGGGGGGGCAAAGGACTGAAGCTTTCTTT

J gene: TRBJ2-7
clone size: .
V gene: TRBV5-6
D gene: TRBD2
CDR3 protein: CASSFYSGGLTEQYF
CDR3 DNA: TGTGCCAGCAGCTTCTATAGCGGGGGGTTAACAGAGCAGTACTTC

J gene: TRBJ2-2
clone size: .
V gene: TRBV4-1
D gene: .
CDR3 protein: CASSQPVGRAVTGELFF
CDR3 DNA: TGCGCCAGCAGCCAACCTGTAGGGCGGGCGGTCACCGGGGAGCTGTTTTTT

J gene: TRBJ2-3
clone size: .
V gene: TRBV27
D gene: TRBD2
CDR3 protein: CASPRRLAGVPDTQYF
CDR3 DNA: TGTGCCAGCCCCCGCCGACTAGCGGGTGTTCCAGATACGCAGTATTTT

J gene: TRBJ1-5
clone size: .
V gene: TRBV19
D gene: .
CDR3 protein: CASSIVENQPQHF
CDR3 DNA: TGTGCCAGTAGTATAGTCGAGAATCAGCCCCAGCATTTT

J gene: TRBJ1-5
clone size: .
V gene: TRBV6-5
D gene: .
CDR3 protein: CASSERVNQPQHF
CDR3 DNA: TGTGCCAGCAGTGAGAGGGTCAATCAGCCCCAGCATTTT

J gene: TRBJ1-1
clone size: .
V gene: TRBV19
D gene: .
CDR3 protein: CASKRQVNTEAFF
CDR3 DNA: TGTGCCAGTAAAAGGCAGGTGAACACTGAAGCTTTCTTT

J gene: TRBJ1-1
clone size: .
V gene: TRBV30
D gene: .
CDR3 protein: CAWRLANTEAFF
CDR3 DNA: TGTGCCTGGAGGCTAGCGAACACTGAAGCTTTCTTT

J gene: TRBJ1-6
clone size: .
V gene: TRBV9
D gene: TRBD1
CDR3 protein: CASSVDRGSGNSPLHF
CDR3 DNA: TGTGCCAGCAGCGTGGACAGGGGGTCTGGTAATTCACCCCTCCACTTT

J gene: TRBJ2-7
clone size: .
V gene: TRBV7-2
D gene: .
CDR3 protein: CASSSRKGAYEQYF
CDR3 DNA: TGTGCCAGCAGCTCGCGGAAGGGGGCCTACGAGCAGTACTTC

J gene: TRBJ2-1
clone size: few
V gene: TRBV29-1
D gene: TRBD2
CDR3 protein: CSVDMGTSGRGMDGQFF
CDR3 DNA: TGCAGCGTGGATATGGGGACTAGCGGGAGGGGGATGGATGGGCAGTTCTTC

J gene: TRBJ2-5
clone size: .
V gene: TRBV27
D gene: TRBD2
CDR3 protein: CASSLWGTSGREETQYF
CDR3 DNA: TGTGCCAGCAGTTTATGGGGGACTAGCGGGAGGGAAGAGACCCAGTACTTC

J gene: TRBJ2-1
clone size: .
V gene: TRBV27
D gene: TRBD1
CDR3 protein: CANSLQRGLDQFF
CDR3 DNA: TGTGCCAACAGTTTACAGAGGGGGCTGGATCAGTTCTTC

J gene: TRBJ1-2
clone size: once
V gene: TRBV7-8
D gene: TRBD1
CDR3 protein: CASSATRDSLNYGYTF
CDR3 DNA: TGTGCCAGCAGCGCAACTCGGGACAGCCTTAACTATGGCTACACCTTC

J gene: TRBJ2-7
clone size: .
V gene: TRBV28
D gene: .
CDR3 protein: CASIFPQGYEQYF
CDR3 DNA: TGTGCCAGCATTTTCCCTCAGGGCTACGAGCAGTACTTC

J gene: TRBJ2-7
clone size: .
V gene: TRBV25-1
D gene: TRBD2
CDR3 protein: CASSGGAVLNEQYF
CDR3 DNA: TGTGCCAGCAGCGGGGGGGCCGTACTAAACGAGCAGTACTTC

J gene: TRBJ2-7
clone size: .
V gene: TRBV5-1
D gene: TRBD2
CDR3 protein: CASSSTTIGVAGEPGEQYF
CDR3 DNA: TGCGCCAGCAGCTCCACTACCATAGGAGTAGCGGGAGAACCGGGCGAGCAGTACTTC

J gene: TRBJ2-1
clone size: .
V gene: TRBV4-2
D gene: TRBD2
CDR3 protein: CASSQGTSGSSNEQFF
CDR3 DNA: TGTGCCAGCAGCCAAGGGACTAGCGGGAGCTCGAATGAGCAGTTCTTC